Listed below are T cell receptor beta chains from one sample, sequenced in a study of T cell repertoires in cytomegalovirus infection. TCRdb reprocessed the reads with MiXCR, giving one entry per CDR3 protein. The sample carries over 200,000 distinct CDR3 sequences, roughly 15% recorded once. The sequenced sample was PBMCs. The receptors shown here come from a human donor in good health (CMV status not recorded). Some clones in this sample may be carry-over from other donors' samples. CDR3s include the opening cysteine and the closing phenylalanine or tryptophan. A D gene is named only where the DNA matches it firmly. Rows give clone size only sometimes, using once, few, many, or a class for an expanded clone.

J gene: TRBJ2-1; clone size: -; V gene: TRBV18; D gene: TRBD2; CDR3 protein: CASSPTSGDNNEQFF; CDR3 DNA: TGTGCCAGCTCGCCCACTAGCGGGGACAACAATGAGCAGTTCTTC
J gene: TRBJ2-4; clone size: -; V gene: TRBV20-1; D gene: TRBD2; CDR3 protein: CSASDSLAGGQGKNIQYF; CDR3 DNA: TGCAGTGCTAGCGATTCACTAGCGGGAGGGCAGGGCAAAAACATTCAGTACTTC
J gene: TRBJ1-3; clone size: few; V gene: TRBV6-1; D gene: -; CDR3 protein: CASSEAPDSLNAIYF; CDR3 DNA: TGTGCCAGCAGTGAAGCGCCGGACAGCCTGAATGCCATATATTTT
J gene: TRBJ2-5; clone size: -; V gene: TRBV29-1; D gene: TRBD1; CDR3 protein: CSAGTGDLETQYF; CDR3 DNA: TGCAGCGCAGGGACAGGGGATCTAGAGACCCAGTACTTC
J gene: TRBJ2-1; clone size: many; V gene: TRBV7-2; D gene: -; CDR3 protein: CASSLVGIYNEQFF; CDR3 DNA: TGTGCCAGCAGCTTAGTGGGCATATACAATGAGCAGTTCTTC
J gene: TRBJ2-7; clone size: -; V gene: TRBV6-6; D gene: -; CDR3 protein: CASSLLPTGEQYF; CDR3 DNA: TGTGCCAGCAGTTTACTACCAACAGGGGAGCAGTACTTC
J gene: TRBJ1-2; clone size: many; V gene: TRBV2; D gene: TRBD1; CDR3 protein: CASSERQGYGYTF; CDR3 DNA: TGTGCCAGCAGTGAGAGACAGGGATATGGCTACACCTTC
J gene: TRBJ2-3; clone size: many; V gene: TRBV18; D gene: -; CDR3 protein: CASSPPGQPTDTQYF; CDR3 DNA: TGTGCCAGCTCACCTCCGGGACAACCCACAGATACGCAGTATTTT
J gene: TRBJ1-5; clone size: few; V gene: TRBV15; D gene: TRBD1; CDR3 protein: CATSGQGGSNQPQHF; CDR3 DNA: TGTGCCACCAGTGGACAGGGTGGGAGCAATCAGCCCCAGCATTTT
J gene: TRBJ2-7; clone size: -; V gene: TRBV6-2/TRBV6-3; D gene: -; CDR3 protein: CASSYPAGVVYEQYF; CDR3 DNA: TGTGCCAGCAGTTACCCCGCAGGGGTCGTCTACGAGCAGTACTTC
J gene: TRBJ2-3; clone size: -; V gene: TRBV14; D gene: -; CDR3 protein: CASSQEVGIGTQYF; CDR3 DNA: TGTGCCAGCAGCCAAGAAGTCGGAATCGGTACGCAGTATTTT
J gene: TRBJ1-1; clone size: many; V gene: TRBV5-5; D gene: -; CDR3 protein: CASSSSGALNTEAFF; CDR3 DNA: TGTGCCAGCAGCTCCTCGGGGGCTCTGAACACTGAAGCTTTCTTT
J gene: TRBJ1-2; clone size: -; V gene: TRBV5-1; D gene: -; CDR3 protein: CASSSGDKTLYGYTF; CDR3 DNA: TGCGCCAGCAGCTCCGGCGACAAGACCCTCTATGGCTACACCTTC
J gene: TRBJ1-1; clone size: -; V gene: TRBV10-2; D gene: -; CDR3 protein: CASSSMGTEAFF; CDR3 DNA: TGCGCCAGCTCCTCAATGGGCACTGAAGCTTTCTTT
J gene: TRBJ2-3; clone size: -; V gene: TRBV2; D gene: -; CDR3 protein: CASYGGGGTDTQYF; CDR3 DNA: TGTGCCTCCTACGGAGGGGGAGGCACAGATACGCAGTATTTT
J gene: TRBJ1-1; clone size: many; V gene: TRBV7-8; D gene: -; CDR3 protein: CASSLATGRMVVTEAFF; CDR3 DNA: TGTGCCAGCAGCTTAGCGACGGGACGTATGGTGGTCACTGAAGCTTTCTTT
J gene: TRBJ2-1; clone size: -; V gene: TRBV28; D gene: -; CDR3 protein: CASSLLGVSYNEQFF; CDR3 DNA: TGTGCCAGCAGTTTGCTGGGAGTATCCTACAATGAGCAGTTCTTC
J gene: TRBJ1-6; clone size: few; V gene: TRBV7-9; D gene: -; CDR3 protein: CASSLDRRSPLHF; CDR3 DNA: TGTGCCAGCAGCCTTGACAGAAGATCACCCCTCCACTTT
J gene: TRBJ1-5; clone size: many; V gene: TRBV6-2/TRBV6-3; D gene: -; CDR3 protein: CASSYSSGGNQPQHF; CDR3 DNA: TGTGCCAGCAGTTACTCTTCCGGCGGCAATCAGCCCCAGCATTTT
J gene: TRBJ2-5; clone size: -; V gene: TRBV5-4; D gene: TRBD1; CDR3 protein: CASRQGGPVQETQYF; CDR3 DNA: TGTGCCAGCAGACAGGGGGGCCCCGTTCAAGAGACCCAGTACTTC
J gene: TRBJ2-2; clone size: -; V gene: TRBV5-4; D gene: TRBD2; CDR3 protein: CASSMGLAETGELFF; CDR3 DNA: TGTGCCAGCAGCATGGGACTAGCGGAAACCGGGGAGCTGTTTTTT
J gene: TRBJ1-2; clone size: few; V gene: TRBV4-1; D gene: -; CDR3 protein: CASSNRAQGNYGYTF; CDR3 DNA: TGCGCCAGCAGCAACCGGGCCCAGGGGAACTATGGCTACACCTTC
J gene: TRBJ2-7; clone size: many; V gene: TRBV6-5; D gene: -; CDR3 protein: CASSQIYDEQYF; CDR3 DNA: TGTGCCAGCAGCCAGATTTATGACGAGCAGTACTTC
J gene: TRBJ2-3; clone size: -; V gene: TRBV10-3; D gene: -; CDR3 protein: CAMTSGYTDTQYF; CDR3 DNA: TGTGCCATGACCAGCGGGTACACAGATACGCAGTATTTT
J gene: TRBJ2-1; clone size: -; V gene: TRBV20-1; D gene: TRBD2; CDR3 protein: CSARDLGSGRIEQFF; CDR3 DNA: TGCAGTGCTAGAGATCTAGGTAGCGGGAGGATTGAGCAGTTCTTC
J gene: TRBJ2-1; clone size: -; V gene: TRBV19; D gene: TRBD1; CDR3 protein: CASSLSVRGTGGDEQFF; CDR3 DNA: TGTGCCAGTAGCCTCTCCGTGAGGGGGACAGGGGGCGATGAGCAGTTCTTC
J gene: TRBJ2-6; clone size: -; V gene: TRBV29-1; D gene: TRBD1; CDR3 protein: CSVEGQGATGANVLTF; CDR3 DNA: TGCAGCGTTGAGGGACAGGGGGCTACTGGGGCCAACGTCCTGACTTTC
J gene: TRBJ1-1; clone size: many; V gene: TRBV7-3; D gene: -; CDR3 protein: CASSLRMGTEAFF; CDR3 DNA: TGTGCCAGCAGCTTAAGGATGGGGACTGAAGCTTTCTTT
J gene: TRBJ1-2; clone size: -; V gene: TRBV5-1; D gene: TRBD1; CDR3 protein: CASSPDGQGIDGYTF; CDR3 DNA: TGCGCCAGCAGCCCGGATGGACAGGGGATCGATGGCTACACCTTC
J gene: TRBJ2-3; clone size: few; V gene: TRBV7-8; D gene: -; CDR3 protein: CASSLESGTTSTDTQYF; CDR3 DNA: TGTGCCAGCAGCTTAGAGTCCGGGACAACTTCCACAGATACGCAGTATTTT
J gene: TRBJ2-1; clone size: once; V gene: TRBV20-1; D gene: -; CDR3 protein: CSARNFQFF; CDR3 DNA: TGCAGTGCTAGAAACTTCCAGTTCTTC
J gene: TRBJ1-5; clone size: many; V gene: TRBV7-2; D gene: TRBD1; CDR3 protein: CASSLAGTGNQPQHF; CDR3 DNA: TGTGCCAGCAGCTTAGCCGGGACAGGGAACCAGCCCCAGCATTTT
J gene: TRBJ1-1; clone size: -; V gene: TRBV28; D gene: -; CDR3 protein: CASRVPNTEAFF; CDR3 DNA: TGTGCCAGCAGGGTTCCTAACACTGAAGCTTTCTTT
J gene: TRBJ1-1; clone size: few; V gene: TRBV11-1; D gene: -; CDR3 protein: CASSVGPGPSNTEAFF; CDR3 DNA: TGTGCCAGCAGCGTGGGACCGGGACCCTCGAACACTGAAGCTTTCTTT
J gene: TRBJ2-5; clone size: many; V gene: TRBV7-6; D gene: -; CDR3 protein: CASSLVGGIESYQETQYF; CDR3 DNA: TGTGCCAGCAGCTTAGTAGGAGGGATAGAGTCCTACCAAGAGACCCAGTACTTC
J gene: TRBJ2-6; clone size: -; V gene: TRBV27; D gene: -; CDR3 protein: CATHSGANVLTF; CDR3 DNA: TGTGCCACCCACTCTGGGGCCAACGTCCTGACTTTC
J gene: TRBJ2-2; clone size: -; V gene: TRBV20-1; D gene: TRBD2; CDR3 protein: CSARDRAGENTGELFF; CDR3 DNA: TGCAGTGCTAGAGATCGAGCGGGGGAGAACACCGGGGAGCTGTTTTTT
J gene: TRBJ2-1; clone size: many; V gene: TRBV29-1; D gene: -; CDR3 protein: CSVSVSSDEQFF; CDR3 DNA: TGCAGCGTGTCGGTCAGTTCTGATGAGCAGTTCTTC
J gene: TRBJ2-1; clone size: many; V gene: TRBV4-3; D gene: -; CDR3 protein: CASSQDRGIPSYNEQFF; CDR3 DNA: TGCGCCAGCAGCCAGGACCGAGGGATCCCCTCCTACAATGAGCAGTTCTTC
J gene: TRBJ2-2; clone size: many; V gene: TRBV7-8; D gene: -; CDR3 protein: CASSLATGELFF; CDR3 DNA: TGTGCCAGCAGCCTCGCTACCGGGGAGCTGTTTTTT
J gene: TRBJ2-3; clone size: many; V gene: TRBV7-2; D gene: -; CDR3 protein: CASSLARDTQYF; CDR3 DNA: TGTGCCAGCAGCTTAGCGCGAGATACGCAGTATTTT
J gene: TRBJ2-2; clone size: -; V gene: TRBV11-1; D gene: -; CDR3 protein: CASSPARDGELFF; CDR3 DNA: TGTGCCAGCAGCCCCGCCCGCGACGGGGAGCTGTTTTTT
J gene: TRBJ2-7; clone size: many; V gene: TRBV7-2; D gene: -; CDR3 protein: CASSLWTHYEQYF; CDR3 DNA: TGTGCCAGCAGCTTGTGGACACACTACGAGCAGTACTTC
J gene: TRBJ2-7; clone size: many; V gene: TRBV7-9; D gene: TRBD1; CDR3 protein: CASSSRPQGAFNEQYF; CDR3 DNA: TGTGCCAGCAGCTCACGCCCGCAGGGGGCGTTTAACGAGCAGTACTTC
J gene: TRBJ1-1; clone size: many; V gene: TRBV20-1; D gene: -; CDR3 protein: CSGGQNTEAFF; CDR3 DNA: TGCAGTGGAGGGCAGAACACTGAAGCTTTCTTT
J gene: TRBJ2-4; clone size: few; V gene: TRBV15; D gene: -; CDR3 protein: CATSRDAAGRANIQYF; CDR3 DNA: TGTGCCACCAGCAGAGATGCCGCAGGGCGGGCAAACATTCAGTACTTC
J gene: TRBJ1-1; clone size: -; V gene: TRBV9; D gene: -; CDR3 protein: CASSPREGAFF; CDR3 DNA: TGTGCCAGCAGCCCCAGGGAAGGGGCTTTCTTT
J gene: TRBJ2-3; clone size: few; V gene: TRBV18; D gene: -; CDR3 protein: CASSPVIGNTDTQYF; CDR3 DNA: TGTGCCAGCTCACCAGTGATAGGCAACACAGATACGCAGTATTTT
J gene: TRBJ2-7; clone size: many; V gene: TRBV7-3; D gene: TRBD2; CDR3 protein: CASSSVGGSSYEQYF; CDR3 DNA: TGTGCCAGCAGCTCCGTTGGCGGGAGCTCCTACGAGCAGTACTTC
J gene: TRBJ2-2; clone size: few; V gene: TRBV7-3; D gene: TRBD2; CDR3 protein: CASSFTLAGGTGELFF; CDR3 DNA: TGTGCCAGCAGCTTTACGCTAGCGGGAGGAACCGGGGAGCTGTTTTTT
J gene: TRBJ2-3; clone size: -; V gene: TRBV20-1; D gene: -; CDR3 protein: CSARIGTDTQYF; CDR3 DNA: TGCAGTGCTAGGATTGGCACAGATACGCAGTATTTT
J gene: TRBJ1-2; clone size: few; V gene: TRBV7-9; D gene: -; CDR3 protein: CASSSETGGLFGYTF; CDR3 DNA: TGTGCCAGCAGCTCTGAGACCGGAGGCCTCTTTGGCTACACCTTC
J gene: TRBJ2-1; clone size: few; V gene: TRBV2; D gene: TRBD2; CDR3 protein: CAGDFSGGTYNEQFF; CDR3 DNA: TGTGCCGGTGATTTTAGCGGGGGAACGTACAATGAGCAGTTCTTC
J gene: TRBJ2-1; clone size: many; V gene: TRBV7-6; D gene: TRBD1; CDR3 protein: CASTETGTGGRNEQFF; CDR3 DNA: TGTGCCAGCACTGAGACGGGGACAGGGGGTAGAAATGAGCAGTTCTTC
J gene: TRBJ2-1; clone size: many; V gene: TRBV2; D gene: TRBD1; CDR3 protein: CASSGQGIGNEQFF; CDR3 DNA: TGTGCCAGCAGCGGACAGGGCATAGGCAATGAGCAGTTCTTC